This T cell receptor (beta chain) was found in a study of human T cells and chemical hapten exposure. As to time point: patch test 2, 6 weeks after DPC sensitization. The treatment is: therapeutic diphenylcyclopropenone sensitization with weekly scalp DPC. TCRdb reprocessed the RACE reads with MiXCR, giving one entry per CDR3 protein. The top ten clones hold around 1.4% of a sample with about 140,000 distinct CDR3 sequences, about an eighth of them seen once. V dropped 6 bases and J dropped 5; count of bases not matched to a gene: 8. Germline lookup yields CDR1 KGHSH and CDR2 LQKENI. The CDR3 covers 15 residues.

This TCR was recovered from a woman in her 50s with alopecia areata. Some clones in this sample may be carry-over from other donors' samples. The material was whole blood, obtained in connection with sensitization to the hapten diphenylcyclopropenone (DPC). The chain is built from TRBV18 and TRBJ1-5; 9 bases align to TRBD1. This CDR3 is CASSRGQGPYQPQHF. The CDR3 bases are TGTGCCAGCTCCCGGGGACAGGGACCGTATCAGCCCCAGCATTTT.